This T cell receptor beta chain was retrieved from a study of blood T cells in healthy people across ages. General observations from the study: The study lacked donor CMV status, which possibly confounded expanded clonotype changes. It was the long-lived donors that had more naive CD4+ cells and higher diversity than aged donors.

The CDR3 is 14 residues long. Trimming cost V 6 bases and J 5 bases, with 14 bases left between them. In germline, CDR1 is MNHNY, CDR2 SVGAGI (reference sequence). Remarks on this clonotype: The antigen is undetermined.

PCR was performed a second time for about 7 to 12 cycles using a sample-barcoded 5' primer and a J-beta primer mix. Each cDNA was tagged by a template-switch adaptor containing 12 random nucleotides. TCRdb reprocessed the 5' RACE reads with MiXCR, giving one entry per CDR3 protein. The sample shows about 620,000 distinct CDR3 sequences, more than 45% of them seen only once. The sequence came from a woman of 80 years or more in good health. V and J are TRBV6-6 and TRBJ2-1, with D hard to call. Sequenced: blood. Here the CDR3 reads CASSPSLIDNEQFF. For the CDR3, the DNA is TGTGCCAGCAGCCCCTCCTTGATTGACAATGAGCAGTTCTTC.